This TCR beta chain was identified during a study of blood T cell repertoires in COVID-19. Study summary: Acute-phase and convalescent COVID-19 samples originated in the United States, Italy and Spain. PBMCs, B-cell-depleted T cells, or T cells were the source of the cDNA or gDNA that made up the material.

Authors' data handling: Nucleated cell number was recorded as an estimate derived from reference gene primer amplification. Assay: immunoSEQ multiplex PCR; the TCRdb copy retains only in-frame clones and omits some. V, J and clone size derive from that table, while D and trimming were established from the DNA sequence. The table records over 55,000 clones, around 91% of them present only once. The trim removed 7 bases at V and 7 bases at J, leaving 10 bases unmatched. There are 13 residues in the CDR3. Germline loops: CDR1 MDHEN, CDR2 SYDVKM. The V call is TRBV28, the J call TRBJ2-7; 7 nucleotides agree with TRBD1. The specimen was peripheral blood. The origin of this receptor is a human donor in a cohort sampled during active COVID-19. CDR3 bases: TGTGCCAGCAATACAGGGGTGAGTCGAGAGCAGTACTTC. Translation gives CASNTGVSREQYF.